This T cell receptor (beta chain) was recorded in a study of CD8 T cells in ankylosing spondylitis. In TCRdb, the 5' RACE reads were re-called with MiXCR into one record per CDR3 protein. This table has some 130,000 distinct CDR3 sequences, about 7% appearing once. The study's findings and limits: Within ankylosing spondylitis blood, a TCR beta motif made up of several highly homologous variants appeared to be characteristic.

In this sample, this clonotype turned up many times. Its antigen is not known. The sequencing sample was made of blood, either unsorted or a sorted T cell fraction (not recorded which). This sequence was found in a female donor with ankylosing spondylitis or in good health (not recorded which).

In nucleotides, the CDR3 is TGTGCCAGCAGTGAAGATGGAGGCAAAAACATTCAGTACTTC. This encodes CASSEDGGKNIQYF. This chain links TRBV2 with TRBJ2-4; D possibly corresponds to TRBD2 (5 bases). Trimming shortened V by 1 base and J by 3 bases, and 7 bases separated the two germline ends. This CDR3 has 14 residues. The V gene's germline CDR1 is SNHLY and CDR2 FYNNEI.